The 22 T cell receptor beta chains given below trace back to one sample, sequenced in a study of regulatory T cells in long-lasting Graves disease. Time point noted: newly diagnosed GD, antithyroid drugs for less than 3 months. After RNA was extracted from PBMCs, the TCR library was made from it. Library construction for TCR beta used iRepertoire HTBI primers and Arm-PCR of CDR3 regions. Each CDR3 protein is one row after TCRdb ran MiXCR on the multiplex PCR reads. The table has 680,000 or so distinct CDR3 sequences, roughly 15% seen once. This sample also belongs to another study, concerning T cells in Graves' hyperthyroidism and ophthalmopathy.

Here the sequenced sample was peripheral blood mononuclear cells (PBMCs), taken at new diagnosis, from a patient treated with antithyroid drugs. Receptors were obtained from a woman younger than 45 with Graves disease.

The chain combines TRBV5-1 with TRBJ2-7; 10 nucleotides line up with TRBD2. Trimming cost V 5 bases and J 6 bases; bases outside gene matches: 11. The germline gives CDR1 SGHRS, CDR2 YFSETQ. The CDR3 extends over 15 amino acids. The CDR3 region has the DNA TGCGCCAGCAGACAGCGGGAGGGCCGGGTAAGCGAGCAGTACTTC. It is translated as CASRQREGRVSEQYF. Using reference TRBV5-1 and TRBJ2-7 for the parts outside the CDR3, the full variable domain is KAGVTQTPRYLIKTRGQQVTLSCSPISGHRSVSWYQQTPGQGLQFLFEYFSETQRNKGNFPGRFSGRQFSNSRSEMNVSTLELGDSALYLCASRQREGRVSEQYFGPGTRLTVT.

The table lists this clonotype with many counts. The rearrangement links TRBV11-2 to TRBJ2-1; 12 bases are shared with TRBD2. V lost 6 bases to trimming and J lost 6 bases; unmatched junction nucleotides: 6. The CDR3 runs 15 residues. CDR1 and CDR2 (germline): SGHAT, FQNNGV. The CDR3 nucleotides read TGTGCCAGCAGTTTGACTAGCGGGAGCACCAATGAGCAGTTCTTC. This codes for CASSLTSGSTNEQFF.

This clonotype was observed at least ten times. The chain recombines TRBV6-5 with TRBJ1-1; possible D gene TRBD1, 5 bases. With 1 base removed from V and 4 bases from J, the gap between germline ends came to 13 bases. This CDR3 has 15 amino acids. Germline V gene sequence: CDR1 MNHEY, CDR2 SVGAGI. In DNA form, the CDR3 reads TGTGCCAGCAGTTACTATCAGGGCTCTCGCACTGAAGCTTTCTTT. This encodes CASSYYQGSRTEAFF.

This clonotype was recorded many times. This rearrangement joins TRBV2 to TRBJ1-5; 8 bases agree with TRBD1. The length of the CDR3 is 15 residues. In germline, CDR1 is SNHLY, CDR2 FYNNEI. The V segment lost 6 bases and the J segment 3 bases; nucleotides outside the gene matches: 7. As DNA, the CDR3 is TGTGCCAGCAGACCCGGGACAGGCCTCAATCAGCCCCAGCATTTT. Translation: CASRPGTGLNQPQHF.

About this clonotype itself: A clone one base away is much larger, so this may be a read error. This sequence joins TRBV7-9 and TRBJ1-2, with TRBD1 matching over 8 bases. The CDR3 covers 13 residues. The junction had 7 bases not matched to a gene; V was cut back by 9 bases and J by 4 bases. From germline, CDR1 is SEHNR and CDR2 FQNEAQ (reference sequence). In DNA, the CDR3 is TGTGCCAGTACTGGACAGGGAGGCTATGGCTACACCTTC. Protein: CASTGQGGYGYTF.

This clonotype has at least ten counts. The V call is TRBV6-2 or TRBV6-3, the J call TRBJ1-1; D perhaps matches TRBD1 (5 bases). CDR3 size: 13 residues. The ends were cut back, 6 bases at V and 3 bases at J, with 11 bases in the middle. CDR1 is MNHEY and CDR2 is SVGEGT in the germline V gene. CDR3 bases: TGTGCCAGCAGCAGGGTTCGATACACTGAAGCTTTCTTT. Its translation is CASSRVRYTEAFF.

The J gene is TRBJ1-2, the V gene TRBV30, with 8 bases matching TRBD1. Unmatched junction bases numbered 9, after V lost 2 bases and J lost 7 bases. CDR1 GTSNPN and CDR2 SVGIG come from the germline V gene (reference sequence). The CDR3 is made up of 14 amino acids. The CDR3 DNA is TGTGCCTGGAGTCGGACAGGGTTGTTATCTGGCTACACCTTC. It yields the protein CAWSRTGLLSGYTF.

This clonotype was observed many times. V and J are TRBV30 and TRBJ1-5; D uncertain. This CDR3 contains 13 residues. With 0 bases removed from V and 4 bases from J, the gap between germline ends came to 7 bases. Per the germline V gene, CDR1 is GTSNPN and CDR2 is SVGIG (reference sequence). CDR3 residues: CAWSVGRNQPQHF. The CDR3 DNA is TGTGCCTGGAGTGTCGGCCGGAATCAGCCCCAGCATTTT.

This clonotype was counted a few times. The rearrangement uses TRBV28 and TRBJ2-6; D unresolved. Trimming took 2 bases from V and 4 from J, leaving 6 bases between them. This CDR3 has 14 amino acids. The germline CDR1 and CDR2 sequences are MDHEN and SYDVKM. The CDR3 bases are TGTGCCAGCAGTTTAAACGGCGGGGCCAACGTCCTGACTTTC. Translating it yields CASSLNGGANVLTF.

A few counts support this clonotype. The chain recombines TRBV5-4 with TRBJ1-1, with 7 bases aligning to TRBD1. The ends lost 4 bases at V and 6 bases at J; junction bases unmatched: 12. The germline gives CDR1 SGHNT, CDR2 YYREEE (reference sequence). This CDR3 is 15 amino acids long. CDR3 amino acids: CASSGNRGLQAEAFF. The CDR3 DNA follows: TGTGCCAGCAGCGGCAACAGGGGACTACAGGCTGAAGCTTTCTTT.

The CDR3 DNA reads TGCGCCAGCAGCCAGACGACAGGGGATCGCACTGAAGCTTTCTTT. Translated, it gives CASSQTTGDRTEAFF. The chain combines TRBV4-1 with TRBJ1-1, with 8 bases identical to TRBD1. Trimming cost V 3 bases and J 4 bases; bases outside gene matches: 7. Per germline, CDR1 MGHRA and CDR2 YSYEKL. The length of the CDR3 is 15 residues.

The chain is built from TRBV5-1 and TRBJ2-1, with D unclear. In germline, CDR1 is SGHRS, CDR2 YFSETQ. The CDR3 totals 15 residues. V lost 4 bases, J lost 8 bases, and 19 bases lay in between. The CDR3 here is CASSPSTLVSDEQFF. CDR3 sequence (DNA): TGCGCCAGCAGCCCCTCAACTCTAGTGAGCGATGAGCAGTTCTTC.

V gene TRBV6-1 combines with J gene TRBJ2-7; no firm D call. The germline V gene has CDR1 MNHNS and CDR2 SASEGT. CDR3 length: 13 residues. V was trimmed by 8 bases and J by 6 bases, leaving 17 bases between them. Here the CDR3 DNA reads TGTGCCAGCGGAAGGCCCGCGATGGGCGAGCAGTACTTC. It specifies CASGRPAMGEQYF.

The chain is built from TRBV9 and TRBJ1-3; TRBD1 might be the D (5 bases). Germline assignment: CDR1 SGDLS and CDR2 YYNGEE. The CDR3 is 18 residues long. V lost 3 bases and J lost 0, with 19 bases in between. Here the CDR3 DNA reads TGTGCCAGCAGCGCCCATACAGGACTCGGCCACTCTGGAAACACCATATATTTT. Protein sequence: CASSAHTGLGHSGNTIYF.

The table lists this clonotype with a few counts. The genes are TRBV5-1 and TRBJ2-3; 13 bases are a match to TRBD2. The V gene's germline CDR1 is SGHRS and CDR2 YFSETQ. This CDR3 region has 18 residues. The junction had 12 bases not matched to a gene; V was cut back by 2 bases and J by 6 bases. The CDR3 DNA sequence: TGCGCCAGCAGCTTTGGGGAGCGACTAGCGGGAGGCTCGGATACGCAGTATTTT. Protein product: CASSFGERLAGGSDTQYF.

This clonotype was counted many times. The genes are TRBV9 and TRBJ1-1, with a tentative D call TRBD1 (6 bases). The CDR3 consists of 15 residues. Germline V gene data show CDR1 as SGDLS and CDR2 as YYNGEE. V was cut by 4 bases and J by 1 base, with 14 bases left in between. The CDR3 nucleotides read TGTGCCAGCAGCAGAGAGGGGGGGTCGAACACTGAAGCTTTCTTT. It specifies CASSREGGSNTEAFF.

Worth noting for this clonotype: At one of its ends the junction is not consistent with the germline gene, which may arise from a read error. This chain connects TRBV18 to TRBJ2-5; D perhaps matches TRBD2 (6 bases). The CDR3 has 13 amino acids. The V gene's germline CDR1 is KGHSH and CDR2 LQKENI. The CDR3 DNA reads TGTGCCACCTCAAGTCGGGACTTAGAGACCCAGTACTTC. Encoded protein: CATSSRDLETQYF.

This clonotype was detected ten times or more. The chain couples TRBV28 to TRBJ2-6; TRBD1 might be the D (6 bases). The length of the CDR3 is 16 residues. Trimming pared 5 bases from V and 0 bases from J, leaving 11 bases between. Germline CDR1 and CDR2: MDHEN and SYDVKM. CDR3 sequence: CASSNYRVSGANVLTF. As DNA, the CDR3 is TGTGCCAGCAGTAATTACAGGGTCTCTGGGGCCAACGTCCTGACTTTC. Drawing the rest from reference TRBV28 and TRBJ2-6, the complete variable domain is DVKVTQSSRYLVKRTGEKVFLECVQDMDHENMFWYRQDPGLGLRLIYFSYDVKMKEKGDIPEGYSVSREKKERFSLILESASTNQTSMYLCASSNYRVSGANVLTFGAGSRLTVL.

This clonotype occurred many times. The chain is built from TRBV3-1 and TRBJ1-1; tentative D call: TRBD1 (6 bases). Germline V CDR1 and CDR2: LGHDT, YNNKEL (reference sequence). The CDR3 runs 13 residues. V shed 5 bases and J shed 8 bases, with 15 bases lying between them. The CDR3 loop is CASSATGGREAFF. The CDR3 DNA sequence: TGTGCCAGCAGCGCCACCGGGGGCCGGGAAGCTTTCTTT.

This clonotype was recorded a few times. This chain links TRBV13 with TRBJ2-2; 13 bases are a match to TRBD2. The CDR3 covers 19 residues. Germline V gene lookup returns CDR1 PRHDT and CDR2 FYEKMQ (reference sequence). Trimming removed 3 bases from V and 3 bases from J; junction bases left unmatched: 10. CDR3 nucleotides: TGTGCCAGCAGCTTGGACCTGGGACTAGCGGGACGAGACACCGGGGAGCTGTTTTTT. Its translation is CASSLDLGLAGRDTGELFF.

The rearrangement uses TRBV6-5 and TRBJ2-7; TRBD1 matches at 7 bases. The CDR3 is 18 residues long. Germline CDR1 is MNHEY and CDR2 is SVGAGI. V lost 0 bases to trimming and J lost 2 bases; unmatched junction nucleotides: 13. This CDR3 reads CASSYSTETGPGAYEQYF. The CDR3 DNA reads as TGTGCCAGCAGTTACTCGACGGAGACAGGGCCTGGAGCCTACGAGCAGTACTTC.

This clonotype was detected ten times or more. V is TRBV6-2 or TRBV6-3 and J is TRBJ1-6; D gene unclear. The V end was cut by 0 bases, the J end by 5 bases, with 5 bases between. Germline CDR1 is MNHEY and CDR2 is SVGEGT. The CDR3 has 14 residues. The CDR3 nucleotides are TGTGCCAGCAGTTACTCGGGGAATAATTCACCCCTCCACTTT. It translates to CASSYSGNNSPLHF.